This T cell receptor beta chain originates from a study of T cell changes during pregnancy in multiple sclerosis. This clone has just a few counts. Data came from immunoSEQ multiplex PCR; TCRdb stores just in-frame clones and leaves some out. The table lists 100,000 or so clones, about nine tenths of them singletons, with over 0.6% in the top ten. The sample in question was peripheral blood, obtained in the second trimester of pregnancy. The source of this sequence is a female donor in good health, enrolled as a control in a pregnancy study.

This chain's CDR3 is CASSWRHQETQYF. Here the CDR3 DNA reads TGTGCCAGCAGTTGGAGGCACCAAGAGACCCAGTACTTC. The J gene is TRBJ2-5, the V gene TRBV6-5, with D possibly TRBD2 on 5 matching bases. Per the germline V gene, CDR1 is MNHEY and CDR2 is SVGAGI. V lost 4 bases and J 0 bases, leaving 6 bases between the germline ends. CDR3 length equals 13 residues.